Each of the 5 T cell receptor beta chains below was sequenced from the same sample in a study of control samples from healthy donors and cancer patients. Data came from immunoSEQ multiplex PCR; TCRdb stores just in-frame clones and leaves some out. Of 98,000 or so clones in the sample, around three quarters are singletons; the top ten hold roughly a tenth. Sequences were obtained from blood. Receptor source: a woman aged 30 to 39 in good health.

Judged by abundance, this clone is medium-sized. The CDR3 here is CSAAHGWDGYTF. CDR3 sequence (DNA): TGCAGCGCAGCGCACGGGTGGGATGGCTACACCTTC. The V call is TRBV29-1, the J call TRBJ1-2; D remains ambiguous. Germline V lookup: CDR1 SQVTM, CDR2 ANQGSEA. The CDR3 is made up of 12 amino acids. Trimming shortened V by 7 bases and J by 6 bases, and 15 bases separated the two germline ends.

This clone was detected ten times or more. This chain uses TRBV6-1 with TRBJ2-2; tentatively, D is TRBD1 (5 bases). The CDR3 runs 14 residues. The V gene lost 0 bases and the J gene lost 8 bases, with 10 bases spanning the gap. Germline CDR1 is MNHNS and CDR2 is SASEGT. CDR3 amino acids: CASSEATDRGELFF. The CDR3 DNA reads TGTGCCAGCAGTGAAGCGACAGACAGAGGGGAGCTGTTTTTT.

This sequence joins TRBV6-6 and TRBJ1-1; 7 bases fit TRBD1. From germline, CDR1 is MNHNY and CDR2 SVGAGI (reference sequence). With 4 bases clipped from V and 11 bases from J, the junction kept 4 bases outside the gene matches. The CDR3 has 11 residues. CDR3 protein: CASSSTGRAFF. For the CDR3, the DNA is TGTGCCAGCAGTTCGACAGGGAGGGCTTTCTTT.

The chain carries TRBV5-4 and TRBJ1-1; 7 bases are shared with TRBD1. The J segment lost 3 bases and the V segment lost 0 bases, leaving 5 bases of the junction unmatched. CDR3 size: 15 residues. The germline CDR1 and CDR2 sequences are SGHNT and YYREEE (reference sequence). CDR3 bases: TGTGCCAGCAGCTTGGGGAGGGGGCGAGACACTGAAGCTTTCTTT. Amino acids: CASSLGRGRDTEAFF.

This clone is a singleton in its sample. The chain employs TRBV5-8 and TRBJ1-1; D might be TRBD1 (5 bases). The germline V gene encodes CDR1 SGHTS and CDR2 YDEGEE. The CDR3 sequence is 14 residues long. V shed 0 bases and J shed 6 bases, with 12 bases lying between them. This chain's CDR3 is CASSLAKGRAEAFF. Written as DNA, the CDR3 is TGTGCCAGCAGCTTGGCCAAGGGCAGGGCTGAAGCTTTCTTT.